The 28 T cell receptor beta chains below all came from one sample that was sequenced in a study of T cell repertoires in cytomegalovirus infection. TCRdb analysed the reads with MiXCR anew, one entry per CDR3 protein. The table lists 800,000 to 950,000 distinct CDR3 sequences, approximately 30% of them singletons. Which antigens these TCRs recognize remains unknown. The sequences come from cultured CD8+ T cells from PBMCs, collected from culture after CMV antigen stimulation. Every receptor here comes from a human donor in good health (CMV status not recorded). Some clones in this sample may be carry-over from other donors' samples.

The V call is TRBV6-6, the J call TRBJ2-5; 8 bases are a match to TRBD2. The CDR3 contains 15 residues. Per germline, CDR1 MNHNY and CDR2 SVGAGI (reference sequence). With V trimmed by 4 bases and J by 4 bases, 8 bases remained unmatched. The chain's CDR3 is CASSFTGGRIETQYF. The CDR3 bases are TGTGCCAGCAGTTTCACGGGGGGGCGAATAGAGACCCAGTACTTC.

CDR3 sequence reads: CASSPRGRRGESPLHF. The CDR3 nucleotides read TGTGCCAGCAGTCCCCGGGGACGGCGAGGGGAATCACCCCTCCACTTT. The J gene is TRBJ1-6, the V gene TRBV7-6, with D possibly TRBD1 on 5 matching bases. The CDR3 runs 16 residues. V was shortened by 6 bases and J by 10 bases, with 22 bases between the two germline ends. Germline-derived CDR1 and CDR2 are SGHVS and FNYEAQ.

This clonotype was observed many times. The gene calls are TRBV27 and TRBJ2-3, with 8 bases lining up with TRBD2. The CDR3 covers 16 residues. The germline V gene has CDR1 MNHEY and CDR2 SMNVEV (reference sequence). Trimming at V came to 5 bases and at J to 0 bases, leaving 7 bases not matched to a gene. The CDR3 is CASSRLSGASTDTQYF. In DNA, the CDR3 is TGTGCCAGCAGTCGCCTTAGCGGGGCTAGCACAGATACGCAGTATTTT.

Only a few counts were recorded for this clonotype. This chain connects TRBV27 to TRBJ1-5; D is ambiguous. Germline values: CDR1 MNHEY, CDR2 SMNVEV (reference sequence). Trimming shortened V by 5 bases and J by 5 bases, and 10 bases separated the two germline ends. The CDR3 sequence is 13 residues long. The CDR3 loop is CASSVGLDQPQHF. The DNA of the CDR3 is TGTGCCAGCAGTGTAGGATTGGATCAGCCCCAGCATTTT.

The chain combines TRBV27 with TRBJ1-6; TRBD1 is a possible D gene (5 bases). This CDR3 has 15 residues. CDR1 and CDR2 from the germline V gene are MNHEY and SMNVEV (reference sequence). V lost 2 bases and J 5 bases, leaving 10 bases between the germline ends. CDR3 region: CASSLVRVHNSPLHF. As DNA, the CDR3 is TGTGCCAGCAGTTTAGTCAGGGTACATAATTCACCCCTCCACTTT.

A few counts support this clonotype. V usage is TRBV10-3 and J usage is TRBJ2-1; D gene unclear. Germline assignment: CDR1 ENHRY and CDR2 SYGVKD. The V end was cut by 8 bases, the J end by 1 base, with 12 bases between. The CDR3 length is 14 residues. This CDR3 reads CAIGSEGSYNEQFF. The CDR3 DNA sequence: TGTGCCATCGGATCGGAAGGGTCCTACAATGAGCAGTTCTTC.

CDR3 protein: CASRGPWRGGYNEQFF. CDR3 bases: TGTGCCAGCAGGGGGCCGTGGCGGGGGGGCTACAATGAGCAGTTCTTC. J is TRBJ2-1 and V is TRBV12-3 or TRBV12-4; TRBD2 aligns across 9 bases. With 6 bases clipped from V and 3 bases from J, the junction kept 9 bases outside the gene matches. The CDR3 has 16 amino acids.

In its sample, this clonotype was seen a few times. The chain links TRBV6-2 or TRBV6-3 to TRBJ2-5; a weak D match, TRBD2 (6 bases). Germline CDR1 is MNHEY and CDR2 is SVGEGT. The CDR3 has 15 residues. Trimming removed 0 bases at V and 3 bases at J, with 11 bases between. This chain's CDR3 is CASSYSEGFKETQYF. The DNA for the CDR3 is TGTGCCAGCAGTTACTCGGAGGGGTTTAAAGAGACCCAGTACTTC.

CDR3 sequence reads: CATSRDRSLRYEQYV. The CDR3 region has the DNA TGTGCCACCAGCAGAGATCGGTCCCTTAGGTACGAGCAGTACGTC. The chain uses TRBV15 and TRBJ2-7; D is uncertain. Germline loops: CDR1 LNHNV, CDR2 YYDKDF (reference sequence). This CDR3 has 15 residues. With 0 bases removed from V and 4 bases from J, the gap between germline ends came to 13 bases.

A few counts support this clonotype. The CDR3 sequence is CASSIVAGSGQPQHF. The CDR3 DNA sequence: TGTGCCAGTAGTATAGTCGCAGGATCGGGACAGCCCCAGCATTTT. J is TRBJ1-5 and V is TRBV19, with D uncertain. The germline V gene encodes CDR1 LNHDA and CDR2 SQIVND (reference sequence). The CDR3 runs 15 residues. V lost 1 base and J 7 bases, leaving 14 bases between the germline ends.

The chain couples TRBV2 to TRBJ2-5; 8 bases are a match to TRBD1. This CDR3 spans 12 amino acids. J lost 6 bases, V lost 11 bases, and 8 bases had no gene match. The germline gives CDR1 SNHLY, CDR2 FYNNEI. The CDR3 DNA is TGTGCCGTGGACAGGGTGGAAAAGACCCAGTACTTC. It yields the protein CAVDRVEKTQYF.

The chain couples TRBV9 to TRBJ2-3; maybe TRBD1 (6 bases). Germline V lookup: CDR1 SGDLS, CDR2 YYNGEE. The CDR3 loop spans 16 amino acids. The V and J ends lost 4 bases and 1 base respectively, with 16 bases between them. CDR3 loop: CASSFRQVIRTDTQYF. The CDR3 coding sequence is TGTGCCAGCAGCTTCCGACAGGTTATTCGCACAGATACGCAGTATTTT. The entire variable domain, with the rest obtained from reference TRBV9 and TRBJ2-3, is as follows: DSGVTQTPKHLITATGQRVTLRCSPRSGDLSVYWYQQSLDQGLQFLIQYYNGEERAKGNILERFSAQQFPDLHSELNLSSLELGDSALYFCASSFRQVIRTDTQYFGPGTRLTVL.

V usage is TRBV6-5 and J usage is TRBJ2-2, with TRBD2 matching 12 bases. J gave up 0 bases and V 0 bases, and 8 bases lay outside the gene matches. The CDR3 is 20 amino acids. Germline loops: CDR1 MNHEY, CDR2 SVGAGI. The chain's CDR3 is CASSYSGLAGRLANTGELFF. CDR3 in DNA: TGTGCCAGCAGTTACTCGGGACTAGCGGGCAGGCTAGCGAACACCGGGGAGCTGTTTTTT.

This clonotype has only one observation. This may come from a read error, since a much larger clone is one base off. The chain combines TRBV2 with TRBJ2-7, with 7 bases matching TRBD1. Per germline, CDR1 SNHLY and CDR2 FYNNEI. The CDR3 is 13 residues long. CDR3 loop: CVSELGQYYEQYF. In nucleotides, the CDR3 is TGTGTCAGCGAGTTGGGACAGTACTACGAGCAGTACTTC.

This clonotype was counted many times. CDR3 bases: TGTGCCAGCAGCTTACGGGCGTCTGGGGCCAACGTCCTGACTTTC. Translated, it gives CASSLRASGANVLTF. The chain has TRBV7-9 and TRBJ2-6; D is unresolved. Germline CDR1 SEHNR, CDR2 FQNEAQ (reference sequence). There are 15 residues in the CDR3. Trimming removed 2 bases from V and 1 base from J, with 6 bases in between.

There are a few counts of this clonotype. V is TRBV12-3 or TRBV12-4 and J is TRBJ1-1; no reliable D call. Trimming left V 7 bases short and J 1 base short, with 10 bases between. CDR3 length: 13 residues. CDR3 DNA: TGTGCCAGCACCCTTCAATGGAACACTGAAGCTTTCTTT. This translates into CASTLQWNTEAFF.

The chain combines TRBV27 with TRBJ2-5; D remains unclear. Trimming stripped 1 base from V and 2 bases from J, with 8 bases between. Germline CDR1 is MNHEY and CDR2 is SMNVEV (reference sequence). The CDR3 spans 14 residues. Here the CDR3 reads CASSLFPSQETQYF. The DNA of the CDR3 is TGTGCCAGCAGTTTATTTCCAAGTCAAGAGACCCAGTACTTC.

The table lists this clonotype with many counts. The V gene is TRBV2, the J gene TRBJ1-5; D gene unclear. The CDR3 runs 13 residues. Germline V gives CDR1 SNHLY, CDR2 FYNNEI. V was pared by 2 bases and J by 6 bases, with 8 bases between. The CDR3 DNA reads TGTGCCAGCAGTGAATCTGGGATTCAGCCCCAGCATTTT. This codes for CASSESGIQPQHF.

At least ten counts were recorded for this clonotype. The CDR3 sequence: CVVKDDGQSSGNTIYF. DNA of the CDR3: TGTGTGGTAAAGGACGACGGGCAGAGCTCTGGAAACACCATATATTTT. This chain links TRBV12-3 or TRBV12-4 with TRBJ1-3, with unresolved D. The length of the CDR3 is 16 residues.

The chain uses TRBV27 and TRBJ1-6; D uncertain. With 6 bases removed from V and 6 bases from J, the gap between germline ends came to 12 bases. The CDR3 contains 14 residues. Looked up from germline, CDR1 is MNHEY and CDR2 is SMNVEV (reference sequence). The CDR3 region has the DNA TGTGCCAGCAGGCCCATAGGGTTTAATTCACCCCTCCACTTT. As protein: CASRPIGFNSPLHF.

This clonotype occurred a few times. The rearrangement joins TRBV27 to TRBJ2-1; the match to TRBD2 covers 7 bases. The CDR3 spans 15 residues. V lost 5 bases, J lost 0 bases, and 4 bases stayed unmatched. The V gene's germline CDR1 is MNHEY and CDR2 SMNVEV (reference sequence). CDR3 bases: TGTGCCAGCAGTGGAGCGGGAAGCTCCTACAATGAGCAGTTCTTC. Residues: CASSGAGSSYNEQFF.

This clonotype was counted only a few times. The rearrangement links TRBV13 to TRBJ2-4; D unresolved. The CDR3 sequence is 16 residues long. The V end lost 0 bases, the J end lost 0 bases, and 9 bases lay between the germline ends. Germline CDR1 is PRHDT and CDR2 is FYEKMQ (reference sequence). The CDR3: CASSLGPGLAKNIQYF. The CDR3 nucleotides are TGTGCCAGCAGCTTAGGCCCCGGGCTAGCCAAAAACATTCAGTACTTC. Looking up the rest from reference TRBV13 and TRBJ2-4 gives the full variable domain: AAGVIQSPRHLIKEKRETATLKCYPIPRHDTVYWYQQGPGQDPQFLISFYEKMQSDKGSIPDRFSAQQFSDYHSELNMSSLELGDSALYFCASSLGPGLAKNIQYFGAGTRLSVL.

The chain carries TRBV5-4 and TRBJ2-2, with D perhaps matching TRBD1 or TRBD2 (5 bases each). Germline lookup yields CDR1 SGHNT and CDR2 YYREEE (reference sequence). This CDR3 has 12 amino acids. The CDR3 bases are TGTGCAATCAGGGAGCCCACCGGGGAGCTGTTTTTT. Translated, it gives CAIREPTGELFF.

The sample holds many counts of this clonotype. The chain has TRBV7-2 and TRBJ2-5; no definite D call. With 5 bases removed from V and 2 bases from J, the gap between germline ends came to 15 bases. The CDR3 sequence is 15 residues long. Germline loops: CDR1 SGHTA, CDR2 FQGNSA. The CDR3 reads CASSAPGSGQETQYF. CDR3 in DNA: TGTGCCAGCAGCGCCCCTGGCTCTGGGCAAGAGACCCAGTACTTC.

With respect to this clonotype: One junction end does not reproduce the germline sequence, and a read error may be involved. The rearrangement joins TRBV27 to TRBJ2-1; D is ambiguous. This CDR3 spans 13 amino acids. Germline values: CDR1 MNHEY, CDR2 SMNVEV (reference sequence). This CDR3 is CASILAPSNEQFF. CDR3 sequence (DNA): TGTGCCAGCATTTTAGCTCCCAGCAATGAGCAGTTCTTC.

The chain couples TRBV24-1 to TRBJ2-5, with 7 positions matching TRBD1. The CDR3 totals 15 residues. V shed 0 bases and J 5 bases; nucleotides not matched to a gene: 5. In germline, CDR1 is KGHDR, CDR2 SFDVKD. In DNA form, the CDR3 reads TGTGCCACCAGTGATTTGGGCAGGGGGATGGAGACCCAGTACTTC. Its translation: CATSDLGRGMETQYF.

This sequence joins TRBV7-3 and TRBJ1-1, with D possibly being TRBD1 (5 bases). Germline CDR1 reads SGHTA; CDR2 reads FQGTGA. The CDR3 contains 13 residues. The V gene lost 6 bases and the J gene lost 5 bases, with 13 bases spanning the gap. CDR3 DNA: TGTGCCAGCAGGTTAGGGGTAGGGACTGAAGCTTTCTTT. Translation: CASRLGVGTEAFF.

The J gene is TRBJ2-3, the V gene TRBV7-2; possible D gene TRBD2, 5 bases. V was shortened by 7 bases and J by 0 bases, with 14 bases between the two germline ends. Germline V CDR1 and CDR2: SGHTA, FQGNSA. This CDR3 has 15 residues. CDR3 region: CASTLGDYSTDTQYF. CDR3 coding DNA: TGTGCCAGCACCCTTGGCGACTACAGCACAGATACGCAGTATTTT.